The sequence of this T cell receptor (beta chain) was determined in a study of blood T cell repertoires in COVID-19. Overall study: There were acute and convalescent COVID-19 samples, and they came from the United States, Italy and Spain.

In this sample, this clone turned up a few times. CDR3 length: 13 amino acids. Trimming cost V 0 bases and J 4 bases, with 7 bases left between them. CDR1 is SGHDT and CDR2 is YYEEEE in the germline V gene. Enrollees, about 18 to 100 years old, lived in approximately 24 US areas. Recovered status applied to Cohort 3 donors who had two consecutive negative PCRs. It also applied to those with clearance or with symptom resolution. In the source study's methods: Researchers report that nucleated cell counts were estimated from reference gene primer amplification. Measured with immunoSEQ multiplex PCR; TCRdb has only the in-frame clones, and not every one. V and J calls and clone size come straight from that table; D and trimming were deduced from the DNA. This table holds roughly 290,000 clones, around nine tenths found once.

The receptor comes from a middle-aged woman who had recovered from COVID-19. V gene TRBV5-6 combines with J gene TRBJ1-2; D is uncertain. Sample: PBMCs or T cells enriched from blood (not recorded which). The CDR3 sequence is CASSLVEAYGYTF. The DNA for the CDR3 is TGTGCCAGCAGCTTGGTTGAAGCCTATGGCTACACCTTC. The complete variable domain, with remaining parts taken from reference TRBV5-6 and TRBJ1-2, reads DAGVTQSPTHLIKTRGQQVTLRCSPKSGHDTVSWYQQALGQGPQFIFQYYEEEERQRGNFPDRFSGHQFPNYSSELNVNALLLGDSALYLCASSLVEAYGYTFGSGTRLTVV.